Listed below are T cell receptor beta chains from one sample, sequenced in a study of T-cell memory formation after mild COVID-19. TCRdb reanalysed the 5' RACE reads using MiXCR and keeps one entry per CDR3 protein. The sample includes more than 450,000 distinct CDR3 sequences, approximately 19% of them seen just once. Sample: PBMCs or a T cell subset sorted from them (not recorded which). These receptors were collected from an adult woman who had mild COVID-19 (a few samples of this study predate the infection). Cell type and time point are not known. The CDR3 runs from the conserved cysteine through the conserved F or W. Only part of the rows carry a size: once, few, many, or a class if the clone is expanded.

size: few
V: TRBV4-2
length: 15
CDR3: CASSRRDSNTGELFF

size: few
V: TRBV12-3/TRBV12-4
length: 14
CDR3: CASSLKVQAYEQYF

size: few
V: TRBV7-8
length: 14
CDR3: CASSLGTSADTQYF

size: NA
V: TRBV9
length: 15
CDR3: CASSVGGESSYEQYF

size: NA
V: TRBV6-5
length: 17
CDR3: CASSYSISGMGVDTQYF

size: few
V: TRBV5-5
length: 18
CDR3: CASSPRLAGGYWGNEQFF

size: NA
V: TRBV18
length: 14
CDR3: CASSPTPSTDTQYF

size: NA
V: TRBV6-1
length: 14
CDR3: CASSEEATVGEQFF

size: many
V: TRBV29-1
length: 15
CDR3: CSVGFWGDRTYEQYF

size: few
V: TRBV6-5
length: 16
CDR3: CASSYSVGGKHYGYTF

size: NA
V: TRBV7-2
length: 15
CDR3: CASSSLRQSQIEAFF

size: few
V: TRBV11-2
length: 17
CDR3: CASSPKRGTSGQETQYF

size: NA
V: TRBV7-6
length: 14
CDR3: CASSPDYGANVLTF

size: many
V: TRBV12-3/TRBV12-4
length: 13
CDR3: CASSLSEVGQVTF

size: NA
V: TRBV12-3/TRBV12-4
length: 18
CDR3: CASRGLAGPTHRGYEQYF

size: NA
V: TRBV5-1
length: 17
CDR3: CASSFDRGGGARNEQFF

size: few
V: TRBV4-3
length: 15
CDR3: CASSQGRESYNEQFF

size: NA
V: TRBV30
length: 14
CDR3: CAWESSFSYNEQFF

size: many
V: TRBV7-9
length: 12
CDR3: CASSLKTDTQYF

size: few
V: TRBV12-3/TRBV12-4
length: 12
CDR3: CASSFSGGKLFF

size: few
V: TRBV12-3/TRBV12-4
length: 15
CDR3: CASRIQGGGHYEQYF

size: NA
V: TRBV7-8
length: 16
CDR3: CASSLVGQGINTEAFF